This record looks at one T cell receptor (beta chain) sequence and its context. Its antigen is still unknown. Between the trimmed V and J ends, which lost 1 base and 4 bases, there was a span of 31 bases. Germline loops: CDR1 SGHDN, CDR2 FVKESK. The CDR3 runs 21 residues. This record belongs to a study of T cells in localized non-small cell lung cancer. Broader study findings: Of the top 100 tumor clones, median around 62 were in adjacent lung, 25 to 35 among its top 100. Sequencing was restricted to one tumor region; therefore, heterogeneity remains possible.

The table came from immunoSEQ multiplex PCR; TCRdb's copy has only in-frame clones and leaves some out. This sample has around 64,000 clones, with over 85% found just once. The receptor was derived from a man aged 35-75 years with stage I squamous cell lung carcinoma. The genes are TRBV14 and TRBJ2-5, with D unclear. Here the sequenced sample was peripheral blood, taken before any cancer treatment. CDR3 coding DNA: TGTGCCAGCAGCCAAGGCTACTACCGTGCCCAAACTTCAAGGCAAAGAGAGACCCAGTACTTC. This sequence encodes CASSQGYYRAQTSRQRETQYF.